This paragraph covers one T cell receptor beta chain sequence. Its antigen is unidentified. The data were obtained in a study of radiotherapy plus CTLA-4 blockade in lung cancer. In the study overall: Objective responses occurred in around 18% of patients; around 30% had disease control.

Study findings and constraints: Following radiotherapy plus ipilimumab, tumor-derived TCR clones expanded in the blood. Response was reportedly best predicted by early blood T cell clone dynamics, with interferon-beta.

TCRdb's copy holds only in-frame clones and misses some; the assay was immunoSEQ multiplex PCR. The top ten clones hold 9.5% to 10% of a sample with around 77,000 clones, 70% to 80% of them seen once. After removal of 8 bases from V and 5 bases from J, the junction contained 8 bases not matched to a gene. The CDR3 consists of 13 residues. CDR1 LNHDA and CDR2 SQIVND come from the germline V gene (reference sequence). The sequences come from peripheral blood, collected from a patient treated with radiotherapy plus ipilimumab. This TCR was sampled from a human donor with non-small cell lung cancer whose response to radiotherapy plus ipilimumab could not be evaluated. The rearrangement joins TRBV19 to TRBJ2-7, with 8 bases that match TRBD1. The CDR3 protein is CASRRQGRDEQYF. CDR3 bases: TGTGCCAGTCGCCGACAGGGGAGAGACGAGCAGTACTTC.